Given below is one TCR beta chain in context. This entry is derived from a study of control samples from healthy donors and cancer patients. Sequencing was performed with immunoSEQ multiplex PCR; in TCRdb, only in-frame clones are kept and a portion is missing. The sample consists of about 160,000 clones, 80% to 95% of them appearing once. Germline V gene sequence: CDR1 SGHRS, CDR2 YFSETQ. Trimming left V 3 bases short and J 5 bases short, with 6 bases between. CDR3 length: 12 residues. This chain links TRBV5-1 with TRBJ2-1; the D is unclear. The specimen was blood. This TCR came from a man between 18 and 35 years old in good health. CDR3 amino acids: CASSYPDNEQFF. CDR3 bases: TGCGCCAGCAGCTATCCTGACAATGAGCAGTTCTTC. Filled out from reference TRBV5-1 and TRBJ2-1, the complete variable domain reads KAGVTQTPRYLIKTRGQQVTLSCSPISGHRSVSWYQQTPGQGLQFLFEYFSETQRNKGNFPGRFSGRQFSNSRSEMNVSTLELGDSALYLCASSYPDNEQFFGPGTRLTVL.